Below, 27 T cell receptor beta chains from the same sample are listed, as sequenced in a study of blood T cell repertoires in COVID-19. Generated by immunoSEQ multiplex PCR, the TCRdb table keeps only in-frame clones and is missing some. The sample includes roughly 40,000 clones, nearly 80% of them seen just once. The sequenced sample consisted of peripheral blood. These TCRs come from an older man with acute or convalescent COVID-19.

J is TRBJ2-4 and V is TRBV27; 7 nucleotides agree with TRBD1. Looked up from germline, CDR1 is MNHEY and CDR2 is SMNVEV (reference sequence). Unmatched junction bases numbered 6, after V lost 6 bases and J lost 4 bases. CDR3 length: 14 amino acids. CDR3 bases: TGTGCCAGCAGGACCGGGACAGTTAAAAACATTCAGTACTTC. Its protein product is CASRTGTVKNIQYF.

CDR3 in DNA: TGTGCCAGCAGTCGATTCAGGGAGGGGTATGGCTACACCTTC. Translating gives CASSRFREGYGYTF. The chain has TRBV7-2 and TRBJ1-2; D possibly corresponds to TRBD1 (5 bases). The germline gives CDR1 SGHTA, CDR2 FQGNSA. CDR3 length: 14 amino acids. Deletions cut 6 bases from V and 5 bases from J, with 16 bases between. Filled out from reference TRBV7-2 and TRBJ1-2, the complete variable domain reads GAGVSQSPSNKVTEKGKDVELRCDPISGHTALYWYRQSLGQGLEFLIYFQGNSAPDKSGLPSDRFSAERTGGSVSTLTIQRTQQEDSAVYLCASSRFREGYGYTFGSGTRLTVV.

This chain uses TRBV28 with TRBJ2-1, with 11 nucleotides matching TRBD2. The CDR3 consists of 15 residues. Germline CDR1 and CDR2: MDHEN and SYDVKM. Trimming at V came to 5 bases and at J to 4 bases, leaving 4 bases not matched to a gene. The CDR3 region is CASSRLAGRYNEQFF. CDR3 nucleotide sequence: TGTGCCAGCAGTCGACTAGCGGGGCGATACAATGAGCAGTTCTTC.

The rearrangement joins TRBV24-1 to TRBJ1-1; maybe TRBD1 (6 bases). The germline V and J ends were trimmed by 7 bases and 0 bases, with 11 bases remaining between them. There are 14 residues in the CDR3. Germline values: CDR1 KGHDR, CDR2 SFDVKD. The CDR3 here is CATRAGDMNTEAFF. Here the CDR3 DNA reads TGTGCCACCAGGGCGGGGGACATGAACACTGAAGCTTTCTTT.

This chain connects TRBV5-1 to TRBJ2-1; D gene ambiguous. The ends were cut back, 4 bases at V and 0 bases at J, with 5 bases in the middle. The CDR3 extends over 13 amino acids. From germline, CDR1 is SGHRS and CDR2 YFSETQ. In DNA form, the CDR3 reads TGCGCCAGCAGCAGGAGCTCCTACAATGAGCAGTTCTTC. This sequence encodes CASSRSSYNEQFF.

The rearrangement links TRBV30 to TRBJ1-5; D not certain. Germline values: CDR1 GTSNPN, CDR2 SVGIG (reference sequence). The CDR3 has 12 residues. V lost 2 bases, J lost 4 bases, and 6 bases lay in between. DNA of the CDR3: TGTGCCTGGAGTCAGCGAAATCAGCCCCAGCATTTT. It yields the protein CAWSQRNQPQHF.

This chain links TRBV7-9 with TRBJ2-1; D is perhaps TRBD1 (5 bases). The V and J ends lost 1 base and 4 bases respectively, with 11 bases between them. This CDR3 contains 15 residues. Germline loops: CDR1 SEHNR, CDR2 FQNEAQ (reference sequence). The CDR3, as DNA: TGTGCCAGCAGCTTAGAGGGGTCTGCATACAATGAGCAGTTCTTC. Its translation: CASSLEGSAYNEQFF.

This chain joins TRBV6-2 or TRBV6-3 and TRBJ1-1; D is unclear. V was trimmed by 2 bases and J by 7 bases, leaving 5 bases between them. CDR1 MNHEY and CDR2 SVGEGT come from the germline V gene. CDR3 length: 11 residues. CDR3 DNA sequence: TGTGCCAGCAGTTACGGGCATGAAGCTTTCTTT. Translated, it gives CASSYGHEAFF.

The J gene is TRBJ2-7, the V gene TRBV7-9; tentatively, D is TRBD2 (5 bases). This CDR3 has 14 amino acids. Germline lookup yields CDR1 SEHNR and CDR2 FQNEAQ (reference sequence). V dropped 3 bases and J dropped 2 bases, with 11 bases sitting between them. The CDR3 protein is CASSFGERTYEQYF. CDR3 sequence (DNA): TGTGCCAGCAGCTTTGGGGAGAGAACCTACGAGCAGTACTTC.

The gene calls are TRBV18 and TRBJ1-1, with D perhaps matching TRBD1 (6 bases). The germline V gene has CDR1 KGHSH and CDR2 LQKENI. The CDR3 totals 15 residues. V lost 8 bases and J 1 base, leaving 17 bases between the germline ends. The CDR3 nucleotides read TGTGCCAGCCACAGGGCCATGACGCCGAACACTGAAGCTTTCTTT. Translating gives CASHRAMTPNTEAFF.

This clone was observed a few times. The chain carries TRBV23-1 and TRBJ2-7; D call uncertain. TRBV23-1 is identified as an open reading frame with a role that is uncertain. This CDR3 spans 13 amino acids. Trimming stripped 4 bases from V and 0 bases from J, with 7 bases between. The CDR3 coding sequence is TGCGCCAGCAGTCGGCGGTCCTCCTACGAGCAGTACTTC. As protein: CASSRRSSYEQYF.

The rearrangement uses TRBV12-3 or TRBV12-4 and TRBJ1-6; 9 bases are shared with TRBD1. The trim removed 4 bases at V and 10 bases at J, leaving 2 bases unmatched. The CDR3 runs 13 residues. CDR3 sequence (DNA): TGTGCCAGCAGTTGGACAGGGGAGTCACCCCTCCACTTT. This codes for CASSWTGESPLHF.

The chain employs TRBV24-1 and TRBJ2-5, with 10 bases that match TRBD2. Germline V lookup: CDR1 KGHDR, CDR2 SFDVKD. CDR3 length equals 15 residues. The J segment lost 4 bases and the V segment lost 6 bases, leaving 7 bases of the junction unmatched. CDR3 nucleotide sequence: TGTGCCACCAGTTCTAGCGGGGGCTCCCGAGAGACCCAGTACTTC. The encoded protein is CATSSSGGSRETQYF.

This chain uses TRBV7-6 with TRBJ1-1, with 9 positions matching TRBD1. Unmatched junction bases numbered 6, after V lost 1 base and J lost 3 bases. This CDR3 is built from 16 residues. Germline V CDR1 and CDR2: SGHVS, FNYEAQ. CDR3 sequence (DNA): TGTGCCAGCAGCTTAGTTATGGGACAGGGCGACACTGAAGCTTTCTTT. Its protein product is CASSLVMGQGDTEAFF. Drawing the rest from reference TRBV7-6 and TRBJ1-1, the complete variable domain is GAGVSQSPRYKVTKRGQDVALRCDPISGHVSLYWYRQALGQGPEFLTYFNYEAQQDKSGLPNDRFSAERPEGSISTLTIQRTEQRDSAMYRCASSLVMGQGDTEAFFGQGTRLTVV.

The chain uses TRBV5-4 and TRBJ2-5; TRBD2 matches 12 bases. This CDR3 is 16 amino acids long. V shed 4 bases, J shed 2 bases, and the junction held 6 bases outside the gene matches. Looked up from germline, CDR1 is SGHNT and CDR2 is YYREEE (reference sequence). For the CDR3, the DNA is TGTGCCAGCAGCGCACTAGCGGGGGGTTATCAAGAGACCCAGTACTTC. Its protein product is CASSALAGGYQETQYF.

This chain connects TRBV11-2 to TRBJ2-7; TRBD2 might be the D (6 bases). The CDR3 contains 15 residues. The germline V gene encodes CDR1 SGHAT and CDR2 FQNNGV. V lost 2 bases and J lost 7, with 18 bases in between. CDR3 sequence (DNA): TGTGCCAGCAGCTTACGAATCCGGGTTGGGAGGGAGCAGTACTTC. Translation gives CASSLRIRVGREQYF. Full variable domain (remainder filled in from reference TRBV11-2 and TRBJ2-7): EAGVAQSPRYKIIEKRQSVAFWCNPISGHATLYWYQQILGQGPKLLIQFQNNGVVDDSQLPKDRFSAERLKGVDSTLKIQPAKLEDSAVYLCASSLRIRVGREQYFGPGTRLTVT.

Only a few counts were recorded for this clone. The chain joins TRBV4-2 to TRBJ2-5; D is undetermined. CDR3 size: 14 residues. V lost 0 bases and J 1 base, leaving 6 bases between the germline ends. Looked up from germline, CDR1 is LGHNA and CDR2 is YNFKEQ. CDR3 DNA sequence: TGTGCCAGCAGCCAAGATAAACTCCAAGAGACCCAGTACTTC. The encoded protein is CASSQDKLQETQYF.

This clone came up a few times. The chain recombines TRBV3-1 (or the pseudogene TRBV3-2) with TRBJ1-1, with TRBD1 as a possible D gene (6 bases). The length of the CDR3 is 14 residues. CDR1 and CDR2 (germline): LGHDT, YNNKEL (reference sequence). V was cut by 4 bases and J by 1 base, with 10 bases left in between. CDR3 bases: TGTGCCAGCAGCCGGACAGAGTCGAACACTGAAGCTTTCTTT. Protein sequence: CASSRTESNTEAFF.

The chain recombines TRBV21-1 with TRBJ2-7; the D call in the table, TRBD1, was not verified against the DNA. TRBV21-1 is a listed pseudogene. This CDR3 spans 15 amino acids. The CDR3 region is CATRGRGQRTYEQYF. DNA for the CDR3: TGTGCCACCAGAGGCAGGGGACAGAGAACCTACGAGCAGTACTTC.

This rearrangement joins TRBV27 to TRBJ1-2; 8 bases align to TRBD1. The germline gives CDR1 MNHEY, CDR2 SMNVEV (reference sequence). The CDR3 spans 13 residues. The V and J ends lost 5 bases and 8 bases, in that order; junction bases with no gene match: 7. Written as DNA, the CDR3 is TGTGCCAGCAGTATAAGGACAGGGCAAGGCTACACCTTC. Its translation is CASSIRTGQGYTF.

The CDR3 loop is CAWGTGGSSGNTIYF. In nucleotides, the CDR3 is TGTGCCTGGGGGACAGGGGGCTCGTCTGGAAACACCATATATTTT. The genes are TRBV30 and TRBJ1-3; 12 bases align to TRBD1. The CDR3 extends over 15 amino acids. J gave up 1 base and V 5 bases, and 3 bases lay outside the gene matches. Looked up from germline, CDR1 is GTSNPN and CDR2 is SVGIG (reference sequence).

In nucleotides, the CDR3 is TGTGCCAGCAGTGAAGCCGGACAGGGGGCGCGCTATGGCTACACCTTC. Protein sequence: CASSEAGQGARYGYTF. V gene TRBV6-1 combines with J gene TRBJ1-2; 11 bases map to TRBD1. Germline-derived CDR1 and CDR2 are MNHNS and SASEGT. The CDR3 length is 16 residues. The trim removed 0 bases at V and 4 bases at J, leaving 4 bases unmatched.

The chain is built from TRBV5-4 and TRBJ1-1; no reliable D call. Germline values: CDR1 SGHNT, CDR2 YYREEE (reference sequence). The V end lost 4 bases, the J end lost 1 base, and 8 bases lay between the germline ends. This CDR3 is 13 amino acids long. CDR3 sequence: CASSLTENTEAFF. The CDR3 DNA is TGTGCCAGCAGCCTTACAGAGAACACTGAAGCTTTCTTT.

V gene TRBV5-5 combines with J gene TRBJ2-6; D call uncertain. The ends were cut back, 1 base at V and 2 bases at J, with 13 bases in the middle. Germline lookup yields CDR1 SGHKS and CDR2 YYEKEE (reference sequence). The CDR3 spans 17 residues. CDR3 region: CASSLQVSSPGANVLTF. DNA for the CDR3: TGTGCCAGCAGCTTGCAGGTCTCCTCCCCTGGGGCCAACGTCCTGACTTTC.

The gene calls are TRBV5-1 and TRBJ1-1; D is possibly TRBD1 (6 bases). This CDR3 region has 15 residues. Trimming removed 4 bases at V and 0 bases at J, with 13 bases between. Per the germline V gene, CDR1 is SGHRS and CDR2 is YFSETQ. The CDR3 DNA is TGCGCCAGCAGCCAGGGGCGTCAAATGAACACTGAAGCTTTCTTT. It codes for CASSQGRQMNTEAFF.

V and J are TRBV15 and TRBJ1-5; 7 bases map to TRBD1. Germline trimming cut 0 bases from V and 2 bases from J; bases unmatched to any gene: 4. There are 16 residues in the CDR3. Germline CDR1 is LNHNV and CDR2 is YYDKDF (reference sequence). CDR3 nucleotides: TGTGCCACCAGCAGAGAACCCCAGGGGGGCAATCAGCCCCAGCATTTT. Translation: CATSREPQGGNQPQHF.

The gene calls are TRBV7-2 and TRBJ1-1, with 10 positions matching TRBD1. The CDR3 extends over 17 amino acids. Germline V gene lookup returns CDR1 SGHTA and CDR2 FQGNSA. V lost 3 bases, J lost 2 bases, and 9 bases stayed unmatched. This CDR3 is CASSFVGQGVSNTEAFF. In nucleotides, the CDR3 is TGTGCCAGCAGCTTCGTAGGACAGGGGGTATCTAACACTGAAGCTTTCTTT.